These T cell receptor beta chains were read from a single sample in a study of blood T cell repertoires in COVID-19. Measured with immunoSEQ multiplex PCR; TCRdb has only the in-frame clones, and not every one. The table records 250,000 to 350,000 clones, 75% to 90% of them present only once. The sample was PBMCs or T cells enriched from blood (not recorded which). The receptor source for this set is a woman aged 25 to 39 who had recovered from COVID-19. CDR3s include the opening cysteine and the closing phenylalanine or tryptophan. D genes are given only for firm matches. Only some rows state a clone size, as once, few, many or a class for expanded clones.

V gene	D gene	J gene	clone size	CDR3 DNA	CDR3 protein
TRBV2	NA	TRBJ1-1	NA	TGTGCCAGCACTCCCAACAGGAACACTGAAGCTTTCTTT	CASTPNRNTEAFF
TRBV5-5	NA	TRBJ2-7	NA	TGTGCCAGCAGCTTGGCCGTCGAGCAGTACTTC	CASSLAVEQYF
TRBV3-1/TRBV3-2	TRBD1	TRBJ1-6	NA	TGTGCCAGCAGCGTGAGGACAGGGGGAGGTTCACCCCTCCACTTT	CASSVRTGGGSPLHF
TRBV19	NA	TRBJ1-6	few	TGTGCCAGTAGTATCGCGGCCGCCTCAGCTTCACCCCTCCACTTT	CASSIAAASASPLHF
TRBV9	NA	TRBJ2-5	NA	TGTGCCAGCAGCGATCCGGAACAGGGCTCGGAGACCCAGTACTTC	CASSDPEQGSETQYF
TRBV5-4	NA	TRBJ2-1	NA	TGTGCCAGCAGCCCCGGGGGAGGGGGGTATGGAAGCTCCTACAATGAGCAGTTCTTC	CASSPGGGGYGSSYNEQFF
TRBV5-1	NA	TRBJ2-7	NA	TGCGCCAGCAGCTTGAGGCGGCCTTTGCCCTACGAGCAGTACTTC	CASSLRRPLPYEQYF
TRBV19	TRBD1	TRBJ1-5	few	TGTGCCAGTAGTAACAGGGGTTTTAGCAATCAGCCCCAGCATTTT	CASSNRGFSNQPQHF
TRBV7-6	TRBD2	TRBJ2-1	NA	TGTGCCAGCAGCTTAGGACTAGCGCTAAACAATGAGCAGTTCTTC	CASSLGLALNNEQFF
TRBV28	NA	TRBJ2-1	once	NA	CASSSSLQGLGDNEQFF
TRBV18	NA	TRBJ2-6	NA	TGTGCCAGCTCACCAGCATTACAAGTATCTGGGGCCAACGTCCTGACTTTC	CASSPALQVSGANVLTF
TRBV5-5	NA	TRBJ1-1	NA	TGTGCCAGCAGCTCCCCCTTGCTCCAGGGAGGCACTGAAGCTTTCTTT	CASSSPLLQGGTEAFF
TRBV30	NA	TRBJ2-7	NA	TGTGCCTGGAGTGTGTCATGGGGGGACGAGCAGTACTTC	CAWSVSWGDEQYF
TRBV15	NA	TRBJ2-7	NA	TGTGCCACCAGCAACCGGGACACCTACGAGCAGTACTTC	CATSNRDTYEQYF
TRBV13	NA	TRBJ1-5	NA	TGTGCCAGCAGCCTTGGGGCGGAGAGCAATCAGCCCCAGCATTTT	CASSLGAESNQPQHF
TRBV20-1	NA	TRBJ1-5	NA	TGCAGTGCTAGTGGGAAGGGGAGGGTAGATCAGCCCCAGCATTTT	CSASGKGRVDQPQHF
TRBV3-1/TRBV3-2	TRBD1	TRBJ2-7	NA	TGTGCCAGCAGCTCCGGGACAGGGGACGAGCAGTACTTC	CASSSGTGDEQYF
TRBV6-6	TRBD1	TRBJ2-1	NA	TGTGCCAGCAGTCAACAGGGGTCTAGATACAATGAGCAGTTCTTC	CASSQQGSRYNEQFF
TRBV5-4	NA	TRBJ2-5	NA	TGTGCCAGCAGCGGACGGGAGCCTGTGGTAAAGACCCAGTACTTC	CASSGREPVVKTQYF
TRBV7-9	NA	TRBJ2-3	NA	TGTGCCAGCAGCCCGAGAGATACAGATACGCAGTATTTT	CASSPRDTDTQYF
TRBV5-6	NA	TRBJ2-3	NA	TGTGCCAGCAGCCTCAGATATGCAGATACGCAGTATTTT	CASSLRYADTQYF
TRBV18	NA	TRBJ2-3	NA	TGTGCCAGCTCACCGACAGCACCCTCTTTAAGGGATACGCAGTATTTT	CASSPTAPSLRDTQYF
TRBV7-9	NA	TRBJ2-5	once	TGTGCCAGCTTTTCGGGTGCCGGGAACAATGTCGGGACCCAGTACTTC	CASFSGAGNNVGTQYF
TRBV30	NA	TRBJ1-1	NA	TGTGCCTGGAGTAGGGGTGAAAACACTGAAGCTTTCTTT	CAWSRGENTEAFF
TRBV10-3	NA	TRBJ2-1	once	TGTGCCATCAGTGAGTCCGGGAATGAGCAGTTCTTC	CAISESGNEQFF
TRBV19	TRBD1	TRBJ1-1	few	TGTGCCAGTAGTATAGACGCGACAGGGGAGAGCACTGAAGCTTTCTTT	CASSIDATGESTEAFF
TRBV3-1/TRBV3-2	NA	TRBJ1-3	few	TGTGCCAGCAGCCCCCAGGTCCGGTCTGCTCTTGGAAACACCATATATTTT	CASSPQVRSALGNTIYF
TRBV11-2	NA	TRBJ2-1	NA	TGTGCCAGCAGCTTATTCCGGGATGAGCAGTTCTTC	CASSLFRDEQFF
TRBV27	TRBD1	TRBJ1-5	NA	TGTGCCAGCCGGTTCCGCGCGGACAGGGTGCATCAGCCCCAGCATTTT	CASRFRADRVHQPQHF
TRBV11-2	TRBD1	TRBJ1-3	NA	TGTGCCAGCAGCTCGCTCCGGGACAGGGGAACGACTGGAAACACCATATATTTT	CASSSLRDRGTTGNTIYF
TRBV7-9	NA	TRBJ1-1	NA	TGTGCCAGCAGCTTAGAACTCGGGATTACTGAAGCTTTCTTT	CASSLELGITEAFF
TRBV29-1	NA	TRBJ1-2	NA	TGCAGCGTTGATGGAGGGGAAAATGGCTACACCTTC	CSVDGGENGYTF
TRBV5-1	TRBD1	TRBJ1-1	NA	TGCGCCAGCAGCTTGGCCACAGGGGCAGGCACTGAAGCTTTCTTT	CASSLATGAGTEAFF
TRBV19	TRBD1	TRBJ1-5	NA	TGTGCCAGTAACTTTGGACAGGGCCCCAATCAGCCCCAGCATTTT	CASNFGQGPNQPQHF
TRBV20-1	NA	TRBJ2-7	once	TGCAGTGCCCTCAGGGGCGAGCAGTACTTC	CSALRGEQYF
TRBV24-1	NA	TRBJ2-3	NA	TGTGCCACCAGTGATTTTCTGGGGGCGAGCACAGATACGCAGTATTTT	CATSDFLGASTDTQYF
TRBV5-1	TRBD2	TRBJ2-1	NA	TGCGCCAGCAGCTTGGCGGGAGGCCCCGTGGGGCGAATCCGGGATGAGCAGTTCTTC	CASSLAGGPVGRIRDEQFF
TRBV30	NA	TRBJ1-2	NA	TGTGCCTGGACCCGGGCAGGGGATTCTAACTATGGCTACACCTTC	CAWTRAGDSNYGYTF
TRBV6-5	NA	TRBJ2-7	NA	TGTGCCAGCAGTAGAGGGACACCTTCCTACGAGCAGTACTTC	CASSRGTPSYEQYF
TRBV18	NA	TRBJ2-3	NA	TGTGCCAGCTCATCAGGCACAGATACGCAGTATTTT	CASSSGTDTQYF
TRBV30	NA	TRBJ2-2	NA	TGTGCCTGGAGTGTTGGACTCCTTGGGGAGCTGTTTTTT	CAWSVGLLGELFF
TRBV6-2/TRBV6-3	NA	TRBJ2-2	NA	TGTGCCAGCAGCCCACTAGGTCAGGTCACCGGGGAGCTGTTTTTT	CASSPLGQVTGELFF
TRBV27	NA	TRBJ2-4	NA	TGTGCCAGCAGTTTCGCTCAGACTTTTAAAGACATTCAGTACTTC	CASSFAQTFKDIQYF
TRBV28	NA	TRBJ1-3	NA	TGTGCCAGCAGCGAGAGGCCTGGAAACACCATATATTTT	CASSERPGNTIYF
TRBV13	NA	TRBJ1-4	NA	TGTGCCAGCAGCTCTATTTCACAGGGAGCGGAAAAACTGTTTTTT	CASSSISQGAEKLFF
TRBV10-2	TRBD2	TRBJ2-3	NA	TGCGCCAGCAGTTTAGGACTAGCGGGACCAGATACGCAGTATTTT	CASSLGLAGPDTQYF
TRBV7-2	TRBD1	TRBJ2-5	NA	TGTGCCAGCAGCTTAAACAGGGGGGAGACCCAGTACTTC	CASSLNRGETQYF
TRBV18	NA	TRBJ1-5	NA	TGTGCCAGCTCACCTAATACCGGGAGCAATCAGCCCCAGCATTTT	CASSPNTGSNQPQHF
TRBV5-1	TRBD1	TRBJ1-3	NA	TGCGCCAGCAGCACCGGGACAGCATCTGGAAACACCATATATTTT	CASSTGTASGNTIYF
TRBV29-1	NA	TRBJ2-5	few	TGCAGCGTTGAAGGAGGGCGAGGGGAGACCCAGTACTTC	CSVEGGRGETQYF
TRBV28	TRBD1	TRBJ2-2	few	TGTGCCAGCAGTCGGACAGGGGATAGTAGCGGGGAGCTGTTTTTT	CASSRTGDSSGELFF
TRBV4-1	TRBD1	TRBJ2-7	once	TGCGCCAGCAGCCTGTACCGGGACAGCCGTGAAGAGCAGTACTTC	CASSLYRDSREEQYF
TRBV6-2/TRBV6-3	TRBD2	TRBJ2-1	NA	TGTGCCAGCAGTTACTCGAGGCAGCGGGGGGGCGGTGAGCAGTTCTTC	CASSYSRQRGGGEQFF
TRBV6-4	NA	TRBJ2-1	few	TGTGCCAGCAGTGACTGGGCAGGGGGGAGCGAGCAGTTCTTC	CASSDWAGGSEQFF
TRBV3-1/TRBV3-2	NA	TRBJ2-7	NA	TGTGCCAGCAGCCAAGATCCGTCCTACGAGCAGTACTTC	CASSQDPSYEQYF
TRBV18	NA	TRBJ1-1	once	TGTGCCAGCTCACCAAACCCCAGGGGCACTGAAGCTTTCTTT	CASSPNPRGTEAFF
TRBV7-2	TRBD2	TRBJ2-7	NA	TGTGCCAGCAGCGAAGGGACTAGCTTCCCCTACGAGCAGTACTTC	CASSEGTSFPYEQYF